A selection of T cell receptor beta chains follows, all from one sample in a study of CD8+CD57+ T cells in acquired aplastic anemia. TCRdb called the reads again in MiXCR, with one record for every CDR3 protein. This sample carries roughly 200,000 distinct CDR3 sequences, 60% to 65% of them seen once, and the ten largest clones take 25% to 35%. Material: sorted CD4+, CD8+, or CD8+CD57+ T cells (not recorded which) from PBMCs. The receptor set was obtained from a human donor in good health. Each CDR3 is given with its conserved first and last residue. The order of the fields is clone size, V gene, D gene, J gene, CDR3 DNA, CDR3 protein. The D gene is left open where the match is weak. The size of a clone is reported for some rows only, either as once, few or many, or as a class for expanded clones.

abundance: NA; v_gene: TRBV20-1; d_gene: TRBD1; j_gene: TRBJ1-6; CDR3nt: TGCAGTGCTAGAAAGACAGGGGGCGCGAATTCACCCCTCCACTTT; CDR3aa: CSARKTGGANSPLHF
abundance: many; v_gene: TRBV12-3/TRBV12-4; d_gene: NA; j_gene: TRBJ1-2; CDR3nt: TGTGCCAGCAGTTTGACGGATAACTATGGCTACACCTTC; CDR3aa: CASSLTDNYGYTF
abundance: many; v_gene: TRBV7-3; d_gene: NA; j_gene: TRBJ1-2; CDR3nt: TGTGCCAGCAGCCCTTCCGGACTAGGGTCGGACTATGGCTACACCTTC; CDR3aa: CASSPSGLGSDYGYTF
abundance: NA; v_gene: TRBV10-3; d_gene: NA; j_gene: TRBJ1-5; CDR3nt: TGTGCCAGCTGGGTCGGGGGGGTTAGCAATCAGCCCCAGCATTTT; CDR3aa: CASWVGGVSNQPQHF
abundance: many; v_gene: TRBV4-1; d_gene: NA; j_gene: TRBJ1-4; CDR3nt: TGCGCCAGCAGCCAATCCCATGAAAAACTGTTTTTT; CDR3aa: CASSQSHEKLFF
abundance: NA; v_gene: TRBV7-3; d_gene: NA; j_gene: TRBJ2-3; CDR3nt: TGTGCCAGCAGCTTATCCCAGGGGACTGAGGTTGAGCAGTATTTT; CDR3aa: CASSLSQGTEVEQYF
abundance: many; v_gene: TRBV11-2; d_gene: NA; j_gene: TRBJ2-7; CDR3nt: TGTGCCAGCAGCTTAGATGGGGAAACATGGGACGAGCAGTACTTC; CDR3aa: CASSLDGETWDEQYF
abundance: NA; v_gene: TRBV28; d_gene: NA; j_gene: TRBJ1-6; CDR3nt: TGTGCCAGCAGTTTGCGGGATTATAATCCACCCCTCCACTTT; CDR3aa: CASSLRDYNPPLHF
abundance: few; v_gene: TRBV20-1; d_gene: NA; j_gene: TRBJ2-3; CDR3nt: TGCAGTGCCGTTGAGGGTAACACAGATACGCAGTATTTT; CDR3aa: CSAVEGNTDTQYF
abundance: NA; v_gene: TRBV19; d_gene: NA; j_gene: TRBJ2-2; CDR3nt: TGTGCCAGCAGTGAAGTCGGAACGAACACCGGGGAGCTGTTTTTT; CDR3aa: CASSEVGTNTGELFF
abundance: NA; v_gene: TRBV7-3; d_gene: NA; j_gene: TRBJ2-3; CDR3nt: TGTGCCAGCAGCCCGAATAGCGGAGATACGCAGTATTTT; CDR3aa: CASSPNSGDTQYF
abundance: NA; v_gene: TRBV15; d_gene: NA; j_gene: TRBJ1-5; CDR3nt: TGTGCCACCAGTGAGTTCTCTAGCAATCAGCCCCAGCATTTT; CDR3aa: CATSEFSSNQPQHF
abundance: NA; v_gene: TRBV20-1; d_gene: NA; j_gene: TRBJ2-5; CDR3nt: TGCAGTGCTAGGGACTTCGAGGGGGAGACCCAGTACTTC; CDR3aa: CSARDFEGETQYF
abundance: NA; v_gene: TRBV27; d_gene: NA; j_gene: TRBJ1-4; CDR3nt: TGTGCCAGCAGTTTATCGTTCGGGACTACTAAGGAAAAACTGTTTTTT; CDR3aa: CASSLSFGTTKEKLFF
abundance: many; v_gene: TRBV19; d_gene: NA; j_gene: TRBJ1-2; CDR3nt: TGTGCCAGTAGTATTCCCTGGGAGAGGCATGGCTACACCTTC; CDR3aa: CASSIPWERHGYTF